This TCR beta chain is drawn from a study of CD4+ T cells in melanoma. Germline V gene lookup returns CDR1 WSHSY and CDR2 SAAADI. The CDR3 loop spans 13 amino acids. Deletions cut 9 bases from V and 0 bases from J, with 9 bases between. Libraries were prepared by immunoSEQ multiplex PCR; TCRdb keeps only in-frame clonotypes and omits some of them. The sample shows roughly 150,000 clones, around 90% of them seen only once. The rearrangement uses TRBV10-2 and TRBJ1-3; D possibly corresponds to TRBD1 (5 bases). The TCR sequence derives from a human donor with melanoma. CDR3 amino acids: CASAGSSGNTIYF. The DNA for the CDR3 is TGCGCCAGTGCAGGGAGCTCTGGAAACACCATATATTTT.